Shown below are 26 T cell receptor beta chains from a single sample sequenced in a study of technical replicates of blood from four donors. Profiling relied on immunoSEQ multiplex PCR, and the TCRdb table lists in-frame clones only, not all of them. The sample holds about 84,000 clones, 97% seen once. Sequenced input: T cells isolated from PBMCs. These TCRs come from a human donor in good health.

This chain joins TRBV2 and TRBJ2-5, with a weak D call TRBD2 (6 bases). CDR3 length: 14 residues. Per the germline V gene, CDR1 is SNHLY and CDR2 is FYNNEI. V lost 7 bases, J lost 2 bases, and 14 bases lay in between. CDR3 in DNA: TGTGCCAGCATCTCGGTCGGGAGACAAGAGACCCAGTACTTC. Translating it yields CASISVGRQETQYF.

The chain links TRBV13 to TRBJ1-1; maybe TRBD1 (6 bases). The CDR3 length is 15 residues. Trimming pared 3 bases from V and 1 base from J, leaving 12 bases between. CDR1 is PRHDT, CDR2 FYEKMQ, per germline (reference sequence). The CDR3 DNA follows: TGTGCCAGCAGCTTTCCGTCGGACAGGAACACTGAAGCTTTCTTT. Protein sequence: CASSFPSDRNTEAFF.

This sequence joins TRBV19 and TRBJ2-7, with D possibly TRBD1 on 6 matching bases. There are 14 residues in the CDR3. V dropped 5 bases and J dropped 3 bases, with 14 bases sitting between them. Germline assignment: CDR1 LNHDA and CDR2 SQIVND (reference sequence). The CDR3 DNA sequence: TGTGCCAGTAGTGTATACCGGGACAACTACGAGCAGTACTTC. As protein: CASSVYRDNYEQYF. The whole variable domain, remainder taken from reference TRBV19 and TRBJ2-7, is DGGITQSPKYLFRKEGQNVTLSCEQNLNHDAMYWYRQDPGQGLRLIYYSQIVNDFQKGDIAEGYSVSREKKESFPLTVTSAQKNPTAFYLCASSVYRDNYEQYFGPGTRLTVT.

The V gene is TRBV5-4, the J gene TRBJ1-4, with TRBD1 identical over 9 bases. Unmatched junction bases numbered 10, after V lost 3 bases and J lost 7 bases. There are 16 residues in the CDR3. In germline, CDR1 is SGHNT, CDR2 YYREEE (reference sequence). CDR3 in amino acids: CASSSGTGRGVEKLFF. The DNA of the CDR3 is TGTGCCAGCAGCTCCGGGACAGGGAGGGGAGTTGAAAAACTGTTTTTT.

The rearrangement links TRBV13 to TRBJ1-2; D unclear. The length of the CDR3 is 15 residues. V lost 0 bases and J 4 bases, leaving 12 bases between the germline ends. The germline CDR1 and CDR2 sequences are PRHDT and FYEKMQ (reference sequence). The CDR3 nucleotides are TGTGCCAGCAGCTTAGGCGAACAGCTAATCTATGGCTACACCTTC. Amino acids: CASSLGEQLIYGYTF. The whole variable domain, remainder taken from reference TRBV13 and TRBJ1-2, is AAGVIQSPRHLIKEKRETATLKCYPIPRHDTVYWYQQGPGQDPQFLISFYEKMQSDKGSIPDRFSAQQFSDYHSELNMSSLELGDSALYFCASSLGEQLIYGYTFGSGTRLTVV.

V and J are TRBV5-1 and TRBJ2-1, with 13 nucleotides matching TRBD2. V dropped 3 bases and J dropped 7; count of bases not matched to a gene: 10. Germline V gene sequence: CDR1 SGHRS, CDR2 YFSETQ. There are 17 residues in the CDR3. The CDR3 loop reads CASSSGPGLAGRNEQFF. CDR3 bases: TGCGCCAGCAGCTCAGGGCCGGGACTAGCGGGAAGAAATGAGCAGTTCTTC.

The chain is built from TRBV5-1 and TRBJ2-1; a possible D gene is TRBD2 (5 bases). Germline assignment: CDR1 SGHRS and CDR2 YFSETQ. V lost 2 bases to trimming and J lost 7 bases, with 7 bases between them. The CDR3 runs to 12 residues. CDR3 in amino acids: CASSLLGNEQFF. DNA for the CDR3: TGCGCCAGCAGCTTACTAGGGAATGAGCAGTTCTTC.

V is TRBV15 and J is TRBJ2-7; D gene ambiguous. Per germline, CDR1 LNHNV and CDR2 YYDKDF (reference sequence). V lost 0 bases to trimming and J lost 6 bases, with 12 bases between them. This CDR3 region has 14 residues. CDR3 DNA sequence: TGTGCCACCAGCAGAGATCCTAAGAACTTCGAGCAGTACTTC. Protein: CATSRDPKNFEQYF.

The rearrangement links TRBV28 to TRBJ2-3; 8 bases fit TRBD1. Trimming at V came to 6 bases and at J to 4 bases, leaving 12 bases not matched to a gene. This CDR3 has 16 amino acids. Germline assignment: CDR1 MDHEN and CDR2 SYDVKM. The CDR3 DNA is TGTGCCAGCAGCCCAGGGGGCGTCATGCGGGCAGATACGCAGTATTTT. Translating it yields CASSPGGVMRADTQYF.

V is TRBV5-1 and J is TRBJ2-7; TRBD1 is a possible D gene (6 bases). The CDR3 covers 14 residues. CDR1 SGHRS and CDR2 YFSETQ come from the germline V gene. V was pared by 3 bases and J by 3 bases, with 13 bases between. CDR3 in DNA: TGCGCCAGCAGCTCCCCGGACAGATACTACGAGCAGTACTTC. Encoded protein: CASSSPDRYYEQYF.

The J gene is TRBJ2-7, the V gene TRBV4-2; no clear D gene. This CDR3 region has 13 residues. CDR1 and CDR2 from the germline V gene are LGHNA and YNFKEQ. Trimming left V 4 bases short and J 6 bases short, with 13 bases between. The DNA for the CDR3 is TGTGCCAGCAGCCCGGTGGGCCCCCTCGAGCAGTACTTC. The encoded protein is CASSPVGPLEQYF.

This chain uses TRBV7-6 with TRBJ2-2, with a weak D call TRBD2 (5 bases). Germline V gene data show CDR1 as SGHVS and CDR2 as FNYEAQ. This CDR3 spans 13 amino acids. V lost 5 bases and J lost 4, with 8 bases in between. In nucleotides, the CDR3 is TGTGCCAGCAGCCCTCGGGGCACCGGGGAGCTGTTTTTT. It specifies CASSPRGTGELFF.

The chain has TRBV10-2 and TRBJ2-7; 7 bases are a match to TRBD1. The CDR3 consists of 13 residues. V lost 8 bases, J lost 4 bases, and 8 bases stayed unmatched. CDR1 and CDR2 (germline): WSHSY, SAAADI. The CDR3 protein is CASGRTGGYEQYF. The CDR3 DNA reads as TGCGCCAGCGGCCGGACAGGTGGTTACGAGCAGTACTTC.

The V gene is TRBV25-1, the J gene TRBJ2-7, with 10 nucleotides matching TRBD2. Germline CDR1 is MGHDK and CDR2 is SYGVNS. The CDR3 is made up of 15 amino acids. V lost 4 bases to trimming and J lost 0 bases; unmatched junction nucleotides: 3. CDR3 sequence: CASSGRLAGSYEQYF. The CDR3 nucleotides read TGTGCCAGCAGTGGTCGACTAGCGGGCTCCTACGAGCAGTACTTC.

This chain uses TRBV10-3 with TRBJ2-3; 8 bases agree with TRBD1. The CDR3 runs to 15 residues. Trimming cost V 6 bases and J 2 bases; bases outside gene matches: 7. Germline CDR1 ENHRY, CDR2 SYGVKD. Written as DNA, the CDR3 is TGTGCCATCAGCACCGGGACAGGCATCACAGATACGCAGTATTTT. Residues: CAISTGTGITDTQYF.

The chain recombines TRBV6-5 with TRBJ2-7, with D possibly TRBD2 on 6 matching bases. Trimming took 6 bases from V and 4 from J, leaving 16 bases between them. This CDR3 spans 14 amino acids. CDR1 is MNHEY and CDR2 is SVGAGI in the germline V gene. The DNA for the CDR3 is TGTGCCAGCAGCTCACATTGGGGGACTTACGAGCAGTACTTC. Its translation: CASSSHWGTYEQYF.

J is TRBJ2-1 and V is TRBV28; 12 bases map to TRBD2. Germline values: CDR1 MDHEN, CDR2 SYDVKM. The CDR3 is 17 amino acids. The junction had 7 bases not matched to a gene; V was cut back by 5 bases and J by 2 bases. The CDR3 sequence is CASSPRTSGNTYNEQFF. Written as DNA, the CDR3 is TGTGCCAGCAGTCCCAGGACTAGCGGGAACACCTACAATGAGCAGTTCTTC.

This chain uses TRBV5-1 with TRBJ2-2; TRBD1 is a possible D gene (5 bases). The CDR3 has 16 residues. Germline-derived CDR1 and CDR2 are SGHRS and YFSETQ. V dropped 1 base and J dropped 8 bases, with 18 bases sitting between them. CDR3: CASSLFTHTSGGELFF. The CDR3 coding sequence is TGCGCCAGCAGCTTGTTCACCCATACCTCAGGGGGGGAGCTGTTTTTT.

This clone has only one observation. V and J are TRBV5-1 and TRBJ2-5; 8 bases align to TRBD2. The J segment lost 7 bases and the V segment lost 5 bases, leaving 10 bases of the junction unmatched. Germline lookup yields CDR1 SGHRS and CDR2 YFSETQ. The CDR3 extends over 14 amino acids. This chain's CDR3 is CASSLSSGSGTQYF. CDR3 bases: TGCGCCAGCAGTCTCTCGAGCGGGAGTGGGACCCAGTACTTC.

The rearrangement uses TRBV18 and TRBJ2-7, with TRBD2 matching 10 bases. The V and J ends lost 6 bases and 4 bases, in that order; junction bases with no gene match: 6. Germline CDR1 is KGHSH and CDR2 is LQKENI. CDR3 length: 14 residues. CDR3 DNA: TGTGCCAGCTCCCAGCGGGAGGGCAATTACGAGCAGTACTTC. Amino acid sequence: CASSQREGNYEQYF.

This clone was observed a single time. The CDR3 DNA reads as TGCGCCAGCAGCTTTCACCGTGAGTACCTCTCCTACGAGCAGTACTTC. Translated: CASSFHREYLSYEQYF. This rearrangement joins TRBV5-1 to TRBJ2-7; unclear D gene. CDR3 length: 16 amino acids. The germline CDR1 and CDR2 sequences are SGHRS and YFSETQ. The germline V and J ends were trimmed by 2 bases and 0 bases, with 15 bases remaining between them. The entire variable domain, with the rest obtained from reference TRBV5-1 and TRBJ2-7, is as follows: KAGVTQTPRYLIKTRGQQVTLSCSPISGHRSVSWYQQTPGQGLQFLFEYFSETQRNKGNFPGRFSGRQFSNSRSEMNVSTLELGDSALYLCASSFHREYLSYEQYFGPGTRLTVT.

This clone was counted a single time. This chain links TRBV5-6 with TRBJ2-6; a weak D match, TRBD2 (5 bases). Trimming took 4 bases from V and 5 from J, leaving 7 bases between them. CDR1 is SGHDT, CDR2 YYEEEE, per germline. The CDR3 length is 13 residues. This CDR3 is CASSLDWANVLTF. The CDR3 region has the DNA TGTGCCAGCAGCCTGGACTGGGCCAACGTCCTGACTTTC.

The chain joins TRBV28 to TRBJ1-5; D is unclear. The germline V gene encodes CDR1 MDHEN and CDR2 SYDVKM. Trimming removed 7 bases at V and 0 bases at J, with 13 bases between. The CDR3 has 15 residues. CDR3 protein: CASTVNLYSNQPQHF. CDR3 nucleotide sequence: TGTGCCAGCACAGTAAACCTTTATAGCAATCAGCCCCAGCATTTT.

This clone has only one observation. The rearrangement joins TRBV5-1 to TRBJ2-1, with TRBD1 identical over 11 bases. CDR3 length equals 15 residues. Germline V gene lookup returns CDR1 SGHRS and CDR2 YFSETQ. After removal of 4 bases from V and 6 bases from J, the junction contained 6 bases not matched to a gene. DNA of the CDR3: TGCGCCAGCAGCATTGGGACAGGGGGTAGCAATGAGCAGTTCTTC. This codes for CASSIGTGGSNEQFF.

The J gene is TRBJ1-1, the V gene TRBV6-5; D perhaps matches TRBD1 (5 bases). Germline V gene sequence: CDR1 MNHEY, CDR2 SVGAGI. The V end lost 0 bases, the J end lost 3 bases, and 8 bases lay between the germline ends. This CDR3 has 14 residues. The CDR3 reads CASSYSDRHTEAFF. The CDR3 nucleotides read TGTGCCAGCAGTTACTCCGACAGACACACTGAAGCTTTCTTT.

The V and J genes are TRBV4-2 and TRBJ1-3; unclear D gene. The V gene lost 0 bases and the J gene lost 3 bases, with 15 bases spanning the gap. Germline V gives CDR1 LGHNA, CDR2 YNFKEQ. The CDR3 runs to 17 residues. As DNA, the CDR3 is TGTGCCAGCAGCCAAGATCCGTCGGGATTAAGTGGAAACACCATATATTTT. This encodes CASSQDPSGLSGNTIYF.